Following are 3 T cell receptor beta chains from one sample sequenced in a study of human T cells and chemical hapten exposure. TCRdb redid the calling of the RACE reads with MiXCR, one entry per CDR3 protein. Of about 290,000 distinct CDR3 sequences in the sample, approximately 7.5% were seen once. Time point reported: pre-sensitization, week 0. The treatment: therapeutic diphenylcyclopropenone sensitization with weekly scalp DPC. The specimen was whole blood, collected in connection with sensitization to the hapten diphenylcyclopropenone (DPC). The receptors here all came from a man younger than 35 with alopecia areata. Some clones in this sample may be carry-over from other donors' samples.

This clonotype showed up many times. This rearrangement joins TRBV3-1 to TRBJ1-5, with D hard to call. This CDR3 contains 13 residues. The V gene lost 1 base and the J gene lost 9 bases, with 10 bases spanning the gap. Germline V gene sequence: CDR1 LGHDT, CDR2 YNNKEL (reference sequence). CDR3 DNA: TGTGCCAGCAGCCAAGTCCCCCCAGCGCCCCAGCATTTT. Translation: CASSQVPPAPQHF.

This clonotype was detected ten times or more. The rearrangement uses TRBV11-1 and TRBJ1-4; D possibly corresponds to TRBD1 (5 bases). Trimming pared 7 bases from V and 3 bases from J, leaving 15 bases between. Looked up from germline, CDR1 is SGHAT and CDR2 is FQDESV (reference sequence). CDR3 length: 15 residues. The CDR3 coding sequence is TGTGCCAGCACCGACATGGGGGGACCTAATGAAAAACTGTTTTTT. It translates to CASTDMGGPNEKLFF.

V and J are TRBV5-5 and TRBJ1-5; 9 nucleotides agree with TRBD1. This CDR3 comprises 14 residues. V lost 1 base and J lost 9; bases outside the gene matches: 5. From germline, CDR1 is SGHKS and CDR2 YYEKEE (reference sequence). The CDR3 bases are TGTGCCAGCAGCTTGCGGACAGGGGTCAGGCCCCAGCATTTT. Residues: CASSLRTGVRPQHF.